This T cell receptor beta chain appears in the sequencing data of a study of shared clonotypes between healthy human individuals. This clone has just a few counts. Using immunoSEQ multiplex PCR, the repertoire was profiled, and TCRdb retains in-frame clones only, with some absent. There are some 800,000 clones in the sample; about 91% occur only once, and around 24% lies in the top ten. V dropped 2 bases and J dropped 2 bases, with 6 bases sitting between them. The germline V gene encodes CDR1 MDHEN and CDR2 SYDVKM. The CDR3 is 13 residues long. CD45RO-negative, CCR7-selected cells formed the naive CD8 fraction, which excluded terminally differentiated effector memory CD45RA+ cells.

V and J are TRBV28 and TRBJ1-2; unclear D gene. The TCR was taken from a man younger than 40 in good health. Sequenced: naive CD8+ T cells sorted from blood. CDR3: CASSLPENYGYTF. As DNA, the CDR3 is TGTGCCAGCAGTTTACCCGAGAACTATGGCTACACCTTC.